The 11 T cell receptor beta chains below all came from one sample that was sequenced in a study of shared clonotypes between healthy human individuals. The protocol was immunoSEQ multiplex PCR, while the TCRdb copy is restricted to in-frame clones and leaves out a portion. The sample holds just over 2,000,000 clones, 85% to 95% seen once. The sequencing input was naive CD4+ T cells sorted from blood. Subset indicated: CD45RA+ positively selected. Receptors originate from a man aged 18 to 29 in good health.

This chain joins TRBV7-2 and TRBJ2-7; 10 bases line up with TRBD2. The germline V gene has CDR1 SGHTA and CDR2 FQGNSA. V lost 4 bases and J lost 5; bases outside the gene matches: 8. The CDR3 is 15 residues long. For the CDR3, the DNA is TGTGCCAGCAGCTCTCGACCGGGACTAGCGAACGAGCAGTACTTC. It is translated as CASSSRPGLANEQYF. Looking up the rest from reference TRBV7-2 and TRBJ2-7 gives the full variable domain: GAGVSQSPSNKVTEKGKDVELRCDPISGHTALYWYRQSLGQGLEFLIYFQGNSAPDKSGLPSDRFSAERTGGSVSTLTIQRTQQEDSAVYLCASSSRPGLANEQYFGPGTRLTVT.

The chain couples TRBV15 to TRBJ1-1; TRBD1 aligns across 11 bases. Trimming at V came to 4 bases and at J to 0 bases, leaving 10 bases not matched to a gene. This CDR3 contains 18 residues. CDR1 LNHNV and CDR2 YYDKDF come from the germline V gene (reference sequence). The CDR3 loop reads CATSTPRDRGSLNTEAFF. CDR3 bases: TGTGCCACCAGCACTCCCCGGGACAGGGGGAGCCTGAACACTGAAGCTTTCTTT.

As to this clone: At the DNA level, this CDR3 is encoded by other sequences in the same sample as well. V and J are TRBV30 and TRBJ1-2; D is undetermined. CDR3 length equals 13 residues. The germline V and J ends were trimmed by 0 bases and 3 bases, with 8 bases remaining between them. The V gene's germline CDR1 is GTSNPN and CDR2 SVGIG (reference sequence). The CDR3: CAWSVRADYGYTF. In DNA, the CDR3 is TGTGCCTGGAGTGTAAGAGCAGACTATGGCTACACCTTC.

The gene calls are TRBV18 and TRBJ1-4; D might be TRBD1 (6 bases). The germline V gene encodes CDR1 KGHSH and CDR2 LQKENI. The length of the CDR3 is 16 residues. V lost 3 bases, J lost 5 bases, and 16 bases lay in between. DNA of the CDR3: TGTGCCAGCTCACCGGGTGGGACACTGGGAAATGAAAAACTGTTTTTT. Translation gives CASSPGGTLGNEKLFF. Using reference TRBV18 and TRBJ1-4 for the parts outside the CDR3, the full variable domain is NAGVMQNPRHLVRRRGQEARLRCSPMKGHSHVYWYRQLPEEGLKFMVYLQKENIIDESGMPKERFSAEFPKEGPSILRIQQVVRGDSAAYFCASSPGGTLGNEKLFFGSGTQLSVL.

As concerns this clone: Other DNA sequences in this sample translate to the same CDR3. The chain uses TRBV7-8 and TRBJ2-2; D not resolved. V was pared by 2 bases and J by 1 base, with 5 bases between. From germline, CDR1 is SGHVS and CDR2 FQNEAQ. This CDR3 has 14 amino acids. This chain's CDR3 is CASSLSGNTGELFF. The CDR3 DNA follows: TGTGCCAGCAGCTTATCGGGGAACACCGGGGAGCTGTTTTTT. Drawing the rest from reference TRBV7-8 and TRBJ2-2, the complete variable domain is GAGVSQSPRYKVAKRGQDVALRCDPISGHVSLFWYQQALGQGPEFLTYFQNEAQLDKSGLPSDRFFAERPEGSVSTLKIQRTQQEDSAVYLCASSLSGNTGELFFGEGSRLTVL.

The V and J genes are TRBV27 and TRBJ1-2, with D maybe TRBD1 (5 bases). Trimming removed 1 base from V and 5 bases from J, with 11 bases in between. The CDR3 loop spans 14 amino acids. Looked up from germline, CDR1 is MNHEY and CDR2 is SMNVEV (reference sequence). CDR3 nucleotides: TGTGCCAGCAGTTTATATGGGACCGAGTATGGCTACACCTTC. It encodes CASSLYGTEYGYTF.

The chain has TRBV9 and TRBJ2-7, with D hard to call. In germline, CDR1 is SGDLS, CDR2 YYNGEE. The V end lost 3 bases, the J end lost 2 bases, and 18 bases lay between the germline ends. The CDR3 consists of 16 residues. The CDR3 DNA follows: TGTGCCAGCAGCGCGACCCGACGGTGGCTTGCCTACGAGCAGTACTTC. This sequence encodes CASSATRRWLAYEQYF.

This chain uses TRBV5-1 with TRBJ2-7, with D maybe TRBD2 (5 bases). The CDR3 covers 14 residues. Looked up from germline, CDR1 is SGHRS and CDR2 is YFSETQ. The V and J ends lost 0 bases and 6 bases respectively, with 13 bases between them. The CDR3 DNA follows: TGCGCCAGCAGCTTGGCCCCCAGTGAGGGCGAGCAGTACTTC. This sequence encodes CASSLAPSEGEQYF.

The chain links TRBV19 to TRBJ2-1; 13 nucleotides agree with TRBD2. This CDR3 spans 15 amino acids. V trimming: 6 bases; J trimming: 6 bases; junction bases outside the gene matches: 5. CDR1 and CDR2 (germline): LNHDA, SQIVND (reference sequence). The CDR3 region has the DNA TGTGCCAGTAGCACAACTAGCGGGAGGGGCAATGAGCAGTTCTTC. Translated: CASSTTSGRGNEQFF.

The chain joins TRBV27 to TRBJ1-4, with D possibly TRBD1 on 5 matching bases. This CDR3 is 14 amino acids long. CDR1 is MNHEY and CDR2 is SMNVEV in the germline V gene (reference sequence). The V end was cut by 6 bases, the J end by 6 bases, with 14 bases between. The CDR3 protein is CASRIGARDEKLFF. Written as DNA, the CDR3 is TGTGCCAGCAGAATCGGGGCGCGGGATGAAAAACTGTTTTTT. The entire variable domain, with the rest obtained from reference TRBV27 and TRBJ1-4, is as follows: EAQVTQNPRYLITVTGKKLTVTCSQNMNHEYMSWYRQDPGLGLRQIYYSMNVEVTDKGDVPEGYKVSRKEKRNFPLILESPSPNQTSLYFCASRIGARDEKLFFGSGTQLSVL.

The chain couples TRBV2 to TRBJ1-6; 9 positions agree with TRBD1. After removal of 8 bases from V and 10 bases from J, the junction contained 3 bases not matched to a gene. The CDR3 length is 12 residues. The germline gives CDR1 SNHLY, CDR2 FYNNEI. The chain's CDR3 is CASGTGPSPLHF. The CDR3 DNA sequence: TGTGCCAGCGGGACAGGGCCCTCACCCCTCCACTTT.